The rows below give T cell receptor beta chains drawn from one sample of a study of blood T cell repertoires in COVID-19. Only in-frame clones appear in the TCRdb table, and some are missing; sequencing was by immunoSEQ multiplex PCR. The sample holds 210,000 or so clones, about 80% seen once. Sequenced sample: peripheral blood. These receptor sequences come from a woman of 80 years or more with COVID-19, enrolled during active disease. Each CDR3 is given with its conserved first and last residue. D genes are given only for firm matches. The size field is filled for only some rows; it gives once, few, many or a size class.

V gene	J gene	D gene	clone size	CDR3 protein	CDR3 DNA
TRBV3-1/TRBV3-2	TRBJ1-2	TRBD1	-	CASTNSQGAGYGYTF	TGTGCCAGCACCAACTCTCAGGGGGCGGGGTATGGCTACACCTTC
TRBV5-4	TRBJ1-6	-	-	CASSLGAGASNSPLHF	TGTGCCAGCAGCTTGGGTGCGGGGGCGAGTAATTCACCCCTCCACTTT
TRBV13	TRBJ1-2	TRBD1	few	CASSQPDRVGYTF	TGTGCCAGCAGCCAACCCGACAGGGTGGGCTACACCTTC
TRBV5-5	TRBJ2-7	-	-	CASSSQSTYEQYF	TGTGCCAGCAGCTCGCAATCTACGTACGAGCAGTACTTC
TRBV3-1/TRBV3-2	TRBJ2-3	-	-	CASSQVGAGASGQYF	TGTGCCAGCAGCCAAGTGGGTGCGGGGGCCTCCGGGCAGTATTTT
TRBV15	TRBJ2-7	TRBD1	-	CATSSGTVQQLYEQYF	TGTGCCACCAGCAGCGGGACAGTGCAACAACTCTACGAGCAGTACTTC
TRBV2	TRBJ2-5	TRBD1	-	CAAGTGGWETQYF	TGTGCCGCGGGGACAGGGGGTTGGGAGACCCAGTACTTC
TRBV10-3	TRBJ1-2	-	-	CAITRGDLAAGGYTF	TGTGCCATCACCCGGGGGGACCTAGCGGCAGGAGGCTACACCTTC
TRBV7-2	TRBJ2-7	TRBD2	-	CASSLMSGRGEEQYF	TGTGCCAGCAGCTTAATGAGCGGGAGGGGGGAAGAGCAGTACTTC
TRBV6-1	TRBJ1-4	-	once	CASSEAGQRLKLFF	TGTGCCAGCAGTGAAGCCGGACAGCGCCTTAAACTGTTTTTT
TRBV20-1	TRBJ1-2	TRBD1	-	CSASLRDRIVGYTF	TGCAGTGCTAGTCTCCGGGACAGGATTGTTGGCTACACCTTC
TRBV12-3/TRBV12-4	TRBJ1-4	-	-	CASSDPTGSLFF	TGTGCCAGCAGTGACCCGACAGGTTCTCTGTTTTTT
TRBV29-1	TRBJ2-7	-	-	CSVRGGRTYEQYF	TGCAGCGTGAGGGGGGGACGGACCTACGAGCAGTACTTC
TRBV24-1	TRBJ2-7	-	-	CATSARTFDEQYF	TGTGCCACCAGTGCCCGGACATTCGACGAGCAGTACTTC
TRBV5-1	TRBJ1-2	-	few	CASSDGQPQAHGYTF	TGCGCCAGCAGCGATGGACAGCCACAGGCACACGGCTACACCTTC
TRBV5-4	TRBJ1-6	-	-	CASSLGLSSYNSPLHF	TGTGCCAGCAGCTTGGGTCTAAGCTCCTATAATTCACCCCTCCACTTT
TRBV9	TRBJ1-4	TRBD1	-	CASSLGTGETNEKLFF	TGTGCCAGCAGCCTCGGGACAGGGGAAACTAATGAAAAACTGTTTTTT
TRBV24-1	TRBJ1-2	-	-	CATSDFGQIGGYTF	TGTGCCACCAGTGATTTTGGGCAGATAGGAGGCTACACCTTC
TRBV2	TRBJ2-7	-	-	CASSYSGEQYF	TGTGCCAGCAGTTACTCGGGGGAGCAGTACTTC
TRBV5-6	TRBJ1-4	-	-	CASSWGANEKLFF	TGTGCCAGCAGCTGGGGGGCTAATGAAAAACTGTTTTTT
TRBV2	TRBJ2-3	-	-	CASRAPQVTTDTQYF	TGTGCCAGCAGAGCTCCCCAGGTGACCACAGATACGCAGTATTTT
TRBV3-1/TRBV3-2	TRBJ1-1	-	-	CASSQIQGAEAFF	TGTGCCAGCAGCCAAATACAGGGTGCTGAAGCTTTCTTT
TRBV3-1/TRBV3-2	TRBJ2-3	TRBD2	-	CASSLIGRGGQDTQYF	TGTGCCAGCAGCCTAATTGGGCGGGGGGGCCAAGATACGCAGTATTTT
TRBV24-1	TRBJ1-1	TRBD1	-	CALTGELGNTEAFF	TGTGCCCTCACAGGGGAGTTGGGGAACACTGAAGCTTTCTTT
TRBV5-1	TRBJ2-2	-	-	CASSLGGSGELFF	TGCGCCAGCAGCTTGGGCGGGTCCGGGGAGCTGTTTTTT
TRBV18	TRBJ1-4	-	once	CASSPPAGTNEKLFF	TGTGCCAGCTCACCACCGGCAGGGACAAATGAAAAACTGTTTTTT
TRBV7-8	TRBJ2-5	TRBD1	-	CASSFSTGGTQYF	TGTGCCAGCAGCTTTTCGACAGGGGGGACCCAGTACTTC
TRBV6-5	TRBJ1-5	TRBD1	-	CASSPGDRRVQPQHF	TGTGCCAGCAGTCCCGGGGACAGGCGAGTTCAGCCCCAGCATTTT
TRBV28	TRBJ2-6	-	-	CASSPNSAGANVLTF	TGTGCCAGCAGTCCGAACAGTGCCGGGGCCAACGTCCTGACTTTC
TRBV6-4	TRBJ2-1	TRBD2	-	CASSDPGGLIFF	TGTGCCAGCAGTGACCCGGGAGGGTTAATTTTCTTC
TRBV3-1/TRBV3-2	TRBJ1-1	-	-	CASSQDSRAGAFF	TGTGCCAGCAGCCAAGACTCCAGGGCAGGAGCTTTCTTT
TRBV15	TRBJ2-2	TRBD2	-	CATSMGGVGTGELFF	TGTGCCACCAGCATGGGGGGGGTTGGCACCGGGGAGCTGTTTTTT
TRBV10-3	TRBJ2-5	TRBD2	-	CAISESRQGGETQYF	TGTGCCATCAGTGAGTCGAGGCAGGGAGGGGAGACCCAGTACTTC
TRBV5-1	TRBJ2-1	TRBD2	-	CASSETSGGTYNEQFF	TGCGCCAGCAGCGAGACTAGCGGGGGGACCTACAATGAGCAGTTCTTC
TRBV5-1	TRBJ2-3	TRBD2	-	CASTGGDKWTDTQYF	TGCGCCAGCACCGGGGGGGATAAGTGGACAGATACGCAGTATTTT
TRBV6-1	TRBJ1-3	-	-	CASSERYSSGNTIYF	TGTGCCAGCAGTGAAAGATACAGCTCTGGAAACACCATATATTTT
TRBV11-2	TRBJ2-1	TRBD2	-	CASSFLAGGLAYNEQFF	TGTGCCAGCAGCTTCCTAGCGGGAGGGCTGGCCTACAATGAGCAGTTCTTC
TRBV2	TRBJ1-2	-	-	CASSGDLYGYTF	TGTGCCAGCAGTGGAGATCTCTATGGCTACACCTTC
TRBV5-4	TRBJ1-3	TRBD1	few	CASSPKDRGSSGNTIYF	TGTGCCAGCAGCCCCAAAGACAGGGGAAGCTCTGGAAACACCATATATTTT
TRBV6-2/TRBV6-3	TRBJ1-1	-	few	CASSSTGANTEAFF	TGTGCCAGCAGTTCTACAGGAGCGAACACTGAAGCTTTCTTT
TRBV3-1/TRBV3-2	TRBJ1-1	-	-	CASSLGQLINTEAFF	TGTGCCAGCAGCCTTGGACAATTGATCAACACTGAAGCTTTCTTT
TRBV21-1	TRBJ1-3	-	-	CASSTPHPDGDSGNTIYF	TGTGCCAGCAGCACACCTCACCCCGACGGGGACTCTGGAAACACCATATATTTT